This is a list of T cell receptor beta chains from one sample in a study of blood T cell repertoires in COVID-19. Clones were read by immunoSEQ multiplex PCR, and TCRdb kept only the in-frame ones, dropping some. Of approximately 150,000 clones in the sample, around 82% were seen once. Sequencing was done on a sample of peripheral blood. The receptors derive from a woman aged 45-65 years with acute or convalescent COVID-19. CDR3s include the opening cysteine and the closing phenylalanine or tryptophan. A D gene is named only where the DNA matches it firmly. Size is stated for part of the rows, as once, few or many counts, or as a class when the clone is expanded.

cdr3_nt: TGTGCCAGCAGCGCCACCCCACAGGAGTACTCTGGAAACACCATATATTTT
cdr3_aa: CASSATPQEYSGNTIYF
v_call: TRBV9
clone_size: .
d_call: .
j_call: TRBJ1-3

cdr3_nt: TGTGCCAGCAGCTCTTCGACAGCGTTGGGGTCGAACACCGGGGAGCTGTTTTTT
cdr3_aa: CASSSSTALGSNTGELFF
v_call: TRBV11-3
clone_size: .
d_call: .
j_call: TRBJ2-2

cdr3_nt: TGTGCCAGCTGGATGGAGGACACTGAAGCTTTCTTT
cdr3_aa: CASWMEDTEAFF
v_call: TRBV6-5
clone_size: .
d_call: .
j_call: TRBJ1-1

cdr3_nt: TGCGCCAGCAGGGAGACTAGCGGGGGTTGGAATGAGCAGTTCTTC
cdr3_aa: CASRETSGGWNEQFF
v_call: TRBV5-1
clone_size: few
d_call: TRBD2
j_call: TRBJ2-1

cdr3_nt: TGCGCCAGCAGCTTCGGGGATGTGGATGAAAAACTGTTTTTT
cdr3_aa: CASSFGDVDEKLFF
v_call: TRBV5-1
clone_size: .
d_call: .
j_call: TRBJ1-4

cdr3_nt: TGTGCCAGCAGCCCCGGGGGGATTCGGGGAAACTACAATGAGCAGTTCTTC
cdr3_aa: CASSPGGIRGNYNEQFF
v_call: TRBV7-6
clone_size: .
d_call: TRBD2
j_call: TRBJ2-1

cdr3_nt: TGCGCCAGCAGCCTCCACAGGGTCTCCTACGAGCAGTACTTC
cdr3_aa: CASSLHRVSYEQYF
v_call: TRBV4-3
clone_size: .
d_call: .
j_call: TRBJ2-7

cdr3_nt: TGTGCCAGCAGCTCGGTCGAGGTAAACGAGCAGTACTTC
cdr3_aa: CASSSVEVNEQYF
v_call: TRBV5-5
clone_size: .
d_call: .
j_call: TRBJ2-7

cdr3_nt: TGTGCCAGCAGTAACCTCTTCAGCGGTGTCGGAGGGAATGAGCAGTTCTTC
cdr3_aa: CASSNLFSGVGGNEQFF
v_call: TRBV6-2/TRBV6-3
clone_size: .
d_call: .
j_call: TRBJ2-1

cdr3_nt: TGTGCCAGCAGTTACTCCAAATGGACAGGGGGCGTAGAGACCCAGTACTTC
cdr3_aa: CASSYSKWTGGVETQYF
v_call: TRBV6-2/TRBV6-3
clone_size: .
d_call: TRBD1
j_call: TRBJ2-5

cdr3_nt: TGTGCCAGCTGCGTGGGACACATCTATAATTCACCCCTCCACTTT
cdr3_aa: CASCVGHIYNSPLHF
v_call: TRBV28
clone_size: .
d_call: .
j_call: TRBJ1-6

cdr3_nt: TGTGCCAGCAGCCCCCCGGGACTAGCGGGGCCGAATGAGCAGTTCTTC
cdr3_aa: CASSPPGLAGPNEQFF
v_call: TRBV7-9
clone_size: once
d_call: TRBD2
j_call: TRBJ2-1

cdr3_nt: TGTGCCAGCATGCAGGGAATTGGATCACCCCTCCACTTT
cdr3_aa: CASMQGIGSPLHF
v_call: TRBV2
clone_size: few
d_call: .
j_call: TRBJ1-6

cdr3_nt: TGTGCCAGCAGCTCCGTAGCCGGGGAGCTGTTTTTT
cdr3_aa: CASSSVAGELFF
v_call: TRBV11-3
clone_size: few
d_call: .
j_call: TRBJ2-2

cdr3_nt: TGTGCCAGCAGTTTAGTATCCCGAAACACCATATATTTT
cdr3_aa: CASSLVSRNTIYF
v_call: TRBV12-3/TRBV12-4
clone_size: .
d_call: .
j_call: TRBJ1-3

cdr3_nt: TGTGCCAGCGGATTTAGCGGGACAGATACGCAGTATTTT
cdr3_aa: CASGFSGTDTQYF
v_call: TRBV7-3
clone_size: .
d_call: TRBD2
j_call: TRBJ2-3

cdr3_nt: TGTGCCAGCAGTTACTCAGGCAGGAATGGCTACACCTTC
cdr3_aa: CASSYSGRNGYTF
v_call: TRBV6-5
clone_size: .
d_call: .
j_call: TRBJ1-2

cdr3_nt: TGTGCCAGCAGCTCCTGGGCGACAGGCGTCTATAGCAATCAGCCCCAGCATTTT
cdr3_aa: CASSSWATGVYSNQPQHF
v_call: TRBV6-2/TRBV6-3
clone_size: few
d_call: .
j_call: TRBJ1-5

cdr3_nt: TGTGCCAGCACCCAACGTGCAGACACTGAAGCTTTCTTT
cdr3_aa: CASTQRADTEAFF
v_call: TRBV5-4
clone_size: .
d_call: .
j_call: TRBJ1-1

cdr3_nt: TGTGCCAGCAGCTTGGGGGGACTGAGGTCGGGCCTCTATGGCTACACCTTC
cdr3_aa: CASSLGGLRSGLYGYTF
v_call: TRBV5-6
clone_size: .
d_call: .
j_call: TRBJ1-2

cdr3_nt: TGTGCCAGCAGTGAACAGGGTTGGGAAACTGAAGCTTTCTTT
cdr3_aa: CASSEQGWETEAFF
v_call: TRBV25-1
clone_size: .
d_call: .
j_call: TRBJ1-1

cdr3_nt: TGTGCCAGCAGCCGAGGCCTACCGGGACTCGAGACCCAGTACTTC
cdr3_aa: CASSRGLPGLETQYF
v_call: TRBV14
clone_size: once
d_call: .
j_call: TRBJ2-5

cdr3_nt: TGTGCCAGCAGTTCAAAGCGGGAGAACTACGAGCAGTACTTC
cdr3_aa: CASSSKRENYEQYF
v_call: TRBV27
clone_size: .
d_call: TRBD2
j_call: TRBJ2-7

cdr3_nt: TGTGCCAGCAGCACACAAGGGGGTACTGAAGCTTTCTTT
cdr3_aa: CASSTQGGTEAFF
v_call: TRBV7-2
clone_size: .
d_call: .
j_call: TRBJ1-1

cdr3_nt: TGTGCCAGCAGTTACTCGGCGGGGGGCACAGATACGCAGTATTTT
cdr3_aa: CASSYSAGGTDTQYF
v_call: TRBV6-2/TRBV6-3
clone_size: few
d_call: TRBD2
j_call: TRBJ2-3

cdr3_nt: TGTGCCAGCAGCCAAGATCGAGATACCTACGAGCAGTACTTC
cdr3_aa: CASSQDRDTYEQYF
v_call: TRBV3-1/TRBV3-2
clone_size: .
d_call: .
j_call: TRBJ2-7

cdr3_nt: TGTGCCAGTAGTATCAGCCAGCCAGCGAATCCCAATCAGCCCCAGCATTTT
cdr3_aa: CASSISQPANPNQPQHF
v_call: TRBV19
clone_size: .
d_call: .
j_call: TRBJ1-5

cdr3_nt: TGTGCCAGCAGTTTAACCACGGGGGACTATGGCTACACCTTC
cdr3_aa: CASSLTTGDYGYTF
v_call: TRBV28
clone_size: .
d_call: .
j_call: TRBJ1-2

cdr3_nt: TGCGCCACCACGGACAGCGAGGCCGGGGAGCTGTTTTTT
cdr3_aa: CATTDSEAGELFF
v_call: TRBV5-1
clone_size: .
d_call: .
j_call: TRBJ2-2

cdr3_nt: TGTGCCAGCAGTCGGGACAGATTGAACACTGAAGCTTTCTTT
cdr3_aa: CASSRDRLNTEAFF
v_call: TRBV6-5
clone_size: .
d_call: TRBD1
j_call: TRBJ1-1

cdr3_nt: TGTGCCACTCTCAGGCCAGGGTTTATAAATGGCTACACCTTC
cdr3_aa: CATLRPGFINGYTF
v_call: TRBV19
clone_size: .
d_call: .
j_call: TRBJ1-2

cdr3_nt: TGTGCCAGCAGCCCCGGACTAGCGGGGGGGATGGATGAGCAGTTCTTC
cdr3_aa: CASSPGLAGGMDEQFF
v_call: TRBV7-3
clone_size: .
d_call: TRBD2
j_call: TRBJ2-1

cdr3_nt: TGTGCCAGCAGTGAACAGGGGGGGGACTATGGCTACACCTTC
cdr3_aa: CASSEQGGDYGYTF
v_call: TRBV6-4
clone_size: .
d_call: TRBD1
j_call: TRBJ1-2

cdr3_nt: TGTGCCAGCAGCTTAGGCGGCGACAGGCCGACTGAAGCTTTCTTT
cdr3_aa: CASSLGGDRPTEAFF
v_call: TRBV7-9
clone_size: .
d_call: .
j_call: TRBJ1-1

cdr3_nt: TGTGCCAGCAGCTCAGAGACGAGGCTAGCGGAAGAGACCCAGTACTTC
cdr3_aa: CASSSETRLAEETQYF
v_call: TRBV7-2
clone_size: .
d_call: TRBD2
j_call: TRBJ2-5

cdr3_nt: TGCGCCAGCAGCCACCCGGGACAGCTTAATCAGCCCCAGCATTTT
cdr3_aa: CASSHPGQLNQPQHF
v_call: TRBV4-1
clone_size: .
d_call: TRBD1
j_call: TRBJ1-5

cdr3_nt: TGCGCCAGCAGCCAAGCCGAGATCTCCTACGAGCAGTACTTC
cdr3_aa: CASSQAEISYEQYF
v_call: TRBV4-1
clone_size: .
d_call: .
j_call: TRBJ2-7

cdr3_nt: TGTGCCAGCAGTTGGAGGGACAGGGTGCGGGATGAGCAGTTCTTC
cdr3_aa: CASSWRDRVRDEQFF
v_call: TRBV27
clone_size: few
d_call: TRBD1
j_call: TRBJ2-1

cdr3_nt: TGTGCCAGCTCATTGACCGGGAAAAAGAGTCGGGCGAACACCGGGGAGCTGTTTTTT
cdr3_aa: CASSLTGKKSRANTGELFF
v_call: TRBV18
clone_size: many
d_call: .
j_call: TRBJ2-2

cdr3_nt: TGTGCCAGCAGCTTAAATGGGAGGGAAGATACGCAGTATTTT
cdr3_aa: CASSLNGREDTQYF
v_call: TRBV7-3
clone_size: .
d_call: TRBD2
j_call: TRBJ2-3

cdr3_nt: TGTGCCAGCAGCCGCCGGGACACCAGAAAACTGTTTTTT
cdr3_aa: CASSRRDTRKLFF
v_call: TRBV7-8
clone_size: .
d_call: .
j_call: TRBJ1-4

cdr3_nt: TGTGCCAGTAGTATGGCCCCCCGACAGGGTAAAAAGCATTTT
cdr3_aa: CASSMAPRQGKKHF
v_call: TRBV19
clone_size: .
d_call: TRBD1
j_call: TRBJ1-5

cdr3_nt: TGTGCCAGCATCCCCGGGGGGACAACCAATGAGCAGTTCTTC
cdr3_aa: CASIPGGTTNEQFF
v_call: TRBV6-5
clone_size: .
d_call: .
j_call: TRBJ2-1

cdr3_nt: TGTGCCAGTACCCTAGCGGGGGGGAATGAGCAGTTCTTC
cdr3_aa: CASTLAGGNEQFF
v_call: TRBV19
clone_size: .
d_call: TRBD2
j_call: TRBJ2-1

cdr3_nt: TGTGCCAGCAGTGACCGGGTTGGGAGCAATCAGCCCCAGCATTTT
cdr3_aa: CASSDRVGSNQPQHF
v_call: TRBV2
clone_size: .
d_call: .
j_call: TRBJ1-5

cdr3_nt: TGTGCCAGCAGTTCGAGACAGGCCAGGAATTCACCCCTCCACTTT
cdr3_aa: CASSSRQARNSPLHF
v_call: TRBV6-2/TRBV6-3
clone_size: .
d_call: .
j_call: TRBJ1-6

cdr3_nt: TGTGCCAGCAGCTTGGTCCAGGGGCTATGGGGGACTGAAGCTTTCTTT
cdr3_aa: CASSLVQGLWGTEAFF
v_call: TRBV5-6
clone_size: .
d_call: .
j_call: TRBJ1-1